This TCR beta chain is drawn from a study of blood T cell repertoires in COVID-19. About the research overall: From the United States, Italy and Spain came samples of acute and convalescent COVID-19.

V lost 6 bases, J lost 4 bases, and 6 bases stayed unmatched. The CDR3 extends over 13 amino acids. Generated by immunoSEQ multiplex PCR, the TCRdb table keeps only in-frame clones and is missing some. The sample gives about 36,000 clones, roughly 75% of which show up once; over 15% is in the top ten. This clone was seen only once. This chain connects TRBV12-3 or TRBV12-4 to TRBJ2-7, with TRBD1 matching 7 bases. Input material: peripheral blood. The sequence came from a man between 70 and 80 years old with acute or convalescent COVID-19. The chain's CDR3 is CASSQGDRYEQYF. CDR3 DNA: TGTGCCAGCAGCCAGGGGGATCGGTACGAGCAGTACTTC.